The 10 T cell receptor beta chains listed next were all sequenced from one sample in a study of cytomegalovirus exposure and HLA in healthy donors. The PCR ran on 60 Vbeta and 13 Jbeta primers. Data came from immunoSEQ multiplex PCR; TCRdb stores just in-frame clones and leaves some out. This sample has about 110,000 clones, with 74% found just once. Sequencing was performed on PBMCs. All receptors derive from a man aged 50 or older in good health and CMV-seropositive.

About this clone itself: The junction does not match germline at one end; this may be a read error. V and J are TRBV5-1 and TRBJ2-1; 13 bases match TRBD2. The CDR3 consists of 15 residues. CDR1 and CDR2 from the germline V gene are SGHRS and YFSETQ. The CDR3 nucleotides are TGCGCCAGCAGCTTGGGTCGTGGACTAGCGGGAGTTTCGCTCTTC. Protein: CASSLGRGLAGVSLF.

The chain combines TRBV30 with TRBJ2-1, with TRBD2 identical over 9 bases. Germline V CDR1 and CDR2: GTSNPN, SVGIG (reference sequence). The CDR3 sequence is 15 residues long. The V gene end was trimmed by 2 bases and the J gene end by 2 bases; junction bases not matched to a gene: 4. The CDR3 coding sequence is TGTGCCTGGAGTATTGGCGGGAGGGCCTACAATGAGCAGTTCTTC. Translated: CAWSIGGRAYNEQFF.

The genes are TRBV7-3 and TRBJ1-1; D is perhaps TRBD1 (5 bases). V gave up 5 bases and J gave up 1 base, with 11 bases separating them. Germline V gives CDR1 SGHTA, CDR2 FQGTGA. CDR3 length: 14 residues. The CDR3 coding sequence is TGTGCCAGCAGCCTGGGCGGGGGGAACACTGAAGCTTTCTTT. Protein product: CASSLGGGNTEAFF. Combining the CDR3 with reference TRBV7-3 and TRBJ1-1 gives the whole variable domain GAGVSQTPSNKVTEKGKYVELRCDPISGHTALYWYRQSLGQGPEFLIYFQGTGAADDSGLPNDRFFAVRPEGSVSTLKIQRTERGDSAVYLCASSLGGGNTEAFFGQGTRLTVV.

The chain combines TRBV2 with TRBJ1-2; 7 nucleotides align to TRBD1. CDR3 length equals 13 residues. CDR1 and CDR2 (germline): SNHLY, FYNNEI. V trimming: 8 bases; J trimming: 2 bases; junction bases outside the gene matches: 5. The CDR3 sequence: CASHRTGNYGYTF. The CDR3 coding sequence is TGTGCCAGCCATAGGACAGGCAACTATGGCTACACCTTC.

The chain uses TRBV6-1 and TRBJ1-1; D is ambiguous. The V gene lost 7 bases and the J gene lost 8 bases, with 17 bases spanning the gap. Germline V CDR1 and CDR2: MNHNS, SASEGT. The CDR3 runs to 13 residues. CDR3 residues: CASTRTGWMEAFF. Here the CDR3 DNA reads TGTGCCAGCACTAGAACGGGGTGGATGGAAGCTTTCTTT.

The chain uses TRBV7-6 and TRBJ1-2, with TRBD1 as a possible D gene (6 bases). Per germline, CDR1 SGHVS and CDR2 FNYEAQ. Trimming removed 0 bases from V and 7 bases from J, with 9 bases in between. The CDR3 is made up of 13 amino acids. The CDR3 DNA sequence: TGTGCCAGCAGCTTAGCGCAGGGGAGTGGCTACACCTTC. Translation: CASSLAQGSGYTF.

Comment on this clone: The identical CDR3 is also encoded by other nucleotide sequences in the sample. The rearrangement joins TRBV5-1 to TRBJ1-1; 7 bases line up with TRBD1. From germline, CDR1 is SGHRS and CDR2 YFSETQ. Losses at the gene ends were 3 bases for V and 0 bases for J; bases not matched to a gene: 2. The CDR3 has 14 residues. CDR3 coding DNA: TGCGCCAGCAGCTCGGGACAGCTGAACACTGAAGCTTTCTTT. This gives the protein CASSSGQLNTEAFF.

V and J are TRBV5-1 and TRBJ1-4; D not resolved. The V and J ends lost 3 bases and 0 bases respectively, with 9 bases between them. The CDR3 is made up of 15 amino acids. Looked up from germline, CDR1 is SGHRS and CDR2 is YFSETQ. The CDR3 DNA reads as TGCGCCAGCAGCTCCACAGCAGCAACTAATGAAAAACTGTTTTTT. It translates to CASSSTAATNEKLFF.

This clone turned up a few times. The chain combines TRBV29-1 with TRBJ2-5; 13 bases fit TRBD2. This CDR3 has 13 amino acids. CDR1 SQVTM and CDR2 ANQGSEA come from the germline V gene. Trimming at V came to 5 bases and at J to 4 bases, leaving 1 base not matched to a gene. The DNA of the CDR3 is TGCAGCGTTAGGACTAGCGGGGGAGAGACCCAGTACTTC. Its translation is CSVRTSGGETQYF. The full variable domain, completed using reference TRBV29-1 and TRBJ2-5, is SAVISQKPSRDICQRGTSLTIQCQVDSQVTMMFWYRQQPGQSLTLIATANQGSEATYESGFVIDKFPISRPNLTFSTLTVSNMSPEDSSIYLCSVRTSGGETQYFGPGTRLLVL.

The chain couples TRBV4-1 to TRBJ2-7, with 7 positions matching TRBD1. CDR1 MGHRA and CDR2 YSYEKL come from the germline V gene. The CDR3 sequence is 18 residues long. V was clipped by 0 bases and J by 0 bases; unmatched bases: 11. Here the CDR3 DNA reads TGCGCCAGCAGCCAAGATAGTGAGACAGGGTCCCTCTCCTACGAGCAGTACTTC. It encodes CASSQDSETGSLSYEQYF.